This TCR beta chain was recorded in a study of T-cell reconstitution after alpha-beta-depleted transplantation in children. Regarding the study as a whole: Several patients had high TCRbeta diversity at day 60; it came from surviving recipient T cells and thymic progenitors. As was reported, about two months after transplant, alpha-beta T cells came from several hundred expanded graft clones. Diversity and T-cell counts at one year after transplant derived mostly from new T cells.

Germline CDR1 reads SGHRS; CDR2 reads YFSETQ. The CDR3 covers 18 residues. This clonotype was counted many times. Its specificity is unknown. Mismatch with germline at one junction end may stem from a read error. Preparation of the TCRbeta library involved a method that used unique molecular identifiers. One entry per CDR3 protein, called by TCRdb with MiXCR from the PCR reads. The table lists 600,000 to 800,000 distinct CDR3 sequences, under 15% of them singletons. The clonotype was recovered from a girl aged 2 to 9 with congenital amegakaryocytic thrombocytopenia, due to receive a stem cell transplant. This sequence joins TRBV5-1 and TRBJ2-1; possible D gene TRBD1, 5 bases. Specimen: PBMCs, collected before TCRalphabeta/CD19-depleted stem cell transplant. In DNA, the CDR3 is TGCGCCAGTAGCTACAGGCAAAAGGCGGTCGCGGTAATCGATGAGCAGTTCTTC. This sequence encodes CASSYRQKAVAVIDEQFF.